The T cell receptor beta chain described here comes from a study of T cells in women clearing cervical HPV infection (dated by TCRdb to 2017 to 2018). At the level of the whole study: The cases were about 25 women with histologically confirmed HPV16-related CIN3 or worse, and 2 of these cases were invasive cancers. Controls were 25 women whose single incident HPV16 infection cleared within 12 months without precancer or cancer developing. Blood from cases was collected at the visit at which the lesion was first identified, whereas blood from controls was collected once infection was no longer detected. For cases, the median interval between lesion detection and blood sampling was roughly 150 days, with an interquartile range of 90 to 200 days. Since HLA typing was available for only a few women, HLA type could not be ruled out as a confounder. The exploratory proof-of-principle case-control study was nested within the Guanacaste HPV Natural History Study in Costa Rica and compared TCR repertoires across cervical HPV16 outcomes. Cases were matched to controls by age within five years and by the year the sample was collected. Cases had a median age of about 34 years and controls had a median age of 38, with no significant differences in baseline characteristics. In the parent cohort, some 10,000 women aged 18 or older were enrolled in Guanacaste, Costa Rica, during about 1992 to 1994 and were followed for 6 to 7 years. As quality controls, five blinded duplicates were added to each group, bringing the total to about 60 samples made up of some 50 participants and ten or so replicates.

TCR beta CDR3 regions were amplified by multiplex PCR from an average of about 1,300 ng genomic DNA per sample using the immunoSEQ assay. To correct primer bias, the assay used a complete synthetic TCR repertoire to set an amplification baseline. The amplicons were sequenced using the Illumina platform. The authors' analysis ran thus. Error correction of the sequences involved clustering with frequency ratios plus a modified nearest-neighbor algorithm, after which the sequences were analyzed in the immunoSEQ Analyzer using IMGT gene definitions. At each rarefaction depth, TCR richness and evenness were averaged over 20 rarefaction repeats, and samples with fewer sequences than the depth were excluded. Wilcoxon rank sum tests with FDR correction were used to compare V, D and J gene relative abundances between the groups. Blinded duplicates gave an intraclass correlation of roughly 96% for TCR richness and an average of around 83% across under 75 gene segments. TCRdb obtained this table from immuneACCESS and retained in-frame rearrangements with V and J assigned. These tables miss some clones; where compared with another copy, unresolved V genes account for less than half of the shortfall, and the remainder is unexplained. The V and J calls and the clone size are those of that table, but D and trimming were determined from the DNA. This sample's table contains just over 20,000 clones. The ten largest clones take up roughly 5.4% of the sample.

Summary of the overall study and its limitations: Random forest classifiers combining richness and V gene abundances distinguished cases from controls with an estimated AUC of approximately 0.8. Because the number of T cells in each sample was unknown, differences in richness could reflect differing T-cell content rather than repertoire biology. TRBV6-7 relative abundance was lower in cases than in controls (roughly 0.12% versus 0.17%; Bonferroni P = 0.0008). Because of the cross-sectional design, the study could not determine whether the associations came before infection or resulted from infection, and neither effector/memory subsets nor HPV-specific T cells were isolated. CIN3+ cases had significantly higher TCR repertoire richness than controls across sequencing depths, but evenness did not differ between the groups.

As for this clone: This clone's antigen is unknown. The read terminates 3 residues ahead of where the CDR3 ends, so the germline J gene completes it.

Every participant had a single incident cervical HPV16 infection, and women with prevalent HPV16 infections were excluded. Cervical HPV DNA was detected by MY09/MY11 PCR and genotyped by dot-blot hybridization. Approximately 15 mL of heparinized blood were centrifuged, and the buffy coat was split into aliquots, frozen at -30 degrees C, and then kept at -80 degrees C. QIAGEN kits were used to extract genomic DNA from the buffy coat specimens. CDR1 DFQATT and CDR2 SNEGSKA are derived from the germline V gene (reference sequence). V was cut back by 6 bases and J by 3 bases, leaving a gap of 12 bases between them. The CDR3 sequence holds 13 residues, the cysteine and phenylalanine included. Only the CDR3 bases that were read are kept: 30 of them, in frame from base 1.

The sequence joins TRBV20-1 to TRBJ1-5; the D gene is possibly TRBD1, with 6 bases matching. The sample was blood buffy coat. The clonotype was recovered from a woman between 18 and 70 years old with a cervical HPV16 infection that either progressed to CIN3+ or cleared (not recorded which). The encoded CDR3 is CSAADRYNQPQHF. The CDR3 bases that were read are TGCAGTGCCGCCGACAGGTACAATCAGCCC.